This TCR beta chain was identified during a study of blood T cell repertoires in COVID-19. Background on the study: The United States, Italy and Spain supplied acute and convalescent COVID-19 samples. T cells, B-cell-depleted T cells, or PBMCs provided the cDNA or gDNA that served as material.

This clone was picked up a small number of times. In the original analysis: Amplification of reference gene primers provided the estimated nucleated cell counts. Libraries were prepared by immunoSEQ multiplex PCR; TCRdb keeps only in-frame clonotypes and omits some of them. That table supplies the V and J calls and clone size; D and trimming were determined from the DNA. Among 100,000 to 110,000 clones listed, more than 65% were seen once. The CDR3 covers 15 residues. The trim removed 7 bases at V and 2 bases at J, leaving 6 bases unmatched. Germline CDR1 reads SNHLY; CDR2 reads FYNNEI. This clonotype originated in a man between 65 and 80 years old with active or convalescent COVID-19. The specimen sequenced was peripheral blood. The V gene is TRBV2, the J gene TRBJ2-7, with 12 bases that match TRBD2. CDR3 bases: TGTGCCAGCACTCCCCGGACTAGCGGGACCTACGAGCAGTACTTC. Its translation is CASTPRTSGTYEQYF. The entire variable domain, with the rest obtained from reference TRBV2 and TRBJ2-7, is as follows: EPEVTQTPSHQVTQMGQEVILRCVPISNHLYFYWYRQILGQKVEFLVSFYNNEISEKSEIFDDQFSVERPDGSNFTLKIRSTKLEDSAMYFCASTPRTSGTYEQYFGPGTRLTVT.